This T cell receptor beta chain was documented in a study of metastatic and nonmetastatic thyroid tumors. Across the whole study: Across peripheral blood and tumor or nodule tissue samples taken from malignant and benign thyroid patients, the repertoires were compared with one another.

The study, taken as a whole, reports: A significant increase in TCR beta diversity was reportedly seen in malignant thyroid tumors relative to benign nodules, in blood and tumor.

Germline V gene lookup returns CDR1 WSHSY and CDR2 SAAADI. The J segment lost 4 bases and the V segment lost 7 bases, leaving 8 bases of the junction unmatched. The CDR3 loop spans 14 amino acids. In the source study's methods: Building a distant-metastasis classifier for papillary thyroid cancer drew on CDR3 differences across clinicopathological groups. TCRdb reprocessed the PCR reads via MiXCR. TCRdb's processing, not the study's, gives the V and J calls here. The data contain approximately 15,000 clones, around 13% of them singletons. This clone has ten or more counts. Antigen: not known. Each patient came to thyroid surgery without any prior treatment (of any kind).

This clonotype was obtained from a female donor with papillary thyroid cancer or a benign thyroid nodule (not recorded which). Some clones in this sample may be carry-over from other donors' samples. Sequenced sample: tumor tissue. The chain couples TRBV10-2 to TRBJ1-2; TRBD1 aligns across 8 bases. The CDR3 protein is CASNSGGAGYGYTF. As DNA, the CDR3 is TGCGCCAGCAACTCAGGGGGCGCAGGCTATGGCTACACCTTC.